These 18 T cell receptor beta chains came from one sample sequenced in a study of cytomegalovirus exposure and HLA in healthy donors (TCRdb year 2017). The library was obtained by the immunoSEQ multiplex PCR assay. For the multiplex PCR, a mixture combining 60 forward primers for TCR Vbeta segments and 13 reverse primers for TCR Jbeta segments was used. TCRdb limited this immuneACCESS table to in-frame rearrangements with V and J called. A share of clones is missing; checked studies link under half to unresolved V genes, and the rest is unexplained. For this sample the table gives over 50,000 clones, of which over 65% were detected only once. The leading ten clones occupy roughly 36% of the sample. Sequencing was done on a sample of PBMCs. The receptors derive from a man in his forties in good health and CMV-seropositive.

V gene TRBV30 combines with J gene TRBJ2-7; the match to TRBD1 covers 10 bases. CDR3 length: 14 residues. V lost 4 bases and J lost 4; bases outside the gene matches: 7. Germline V gene sequence: CDR1 GTSNPN, CDR2 SVGIG (reference sequence). For the CDR3, the DNA is TGTGCCTGGAACCGGGGACAGGGGTGGTACGAGCAGTACTTC. Its protein is CAWNRGQGWYEQYF.

The chain couples TRBV6-5 to TRBJ1-5, with D unresolved. The CDR3 totals 15 residues. Trimming removed 0 bases from V and 2 bases from J, with 8 bases in between. The germline gives CDR1 MNHEY, CDR2 SVGAGI. The CDR3: CASSYSGQGNQPQHF. CDR3 coding DNA: TGTGCCAGCAGTTACTCGGGTCAGGGCAATCAGCCCCAGCATTTT.

Here the CDR3 DNA reads TGTGCCATCAGGGGACAGCAGAACACTGAAGCTTTCTTT. It codes for CAIRGQQNTEAFF. V usage is TRBV10-3 and J usage is TRBJ1-1; 7 bases are a match to TRBD1. Germline assignment: CDR1 ENHRY and CDR2 SYGVKD. V lost 6 bases, J lost 1 base, and 2 bases stayed unmatched. The CDR3 covers 13 residues.

The rearrangement links TRBV6-6 to TRBJ1-1, with TRBD1 identical over 9 bases. The CDR3 runs 15 residues. CDR1 is MNHNY, CDR2 SVGAGI, per germline (reference sequence). The J segment lost 4 bases and the V segment lost 7 bases, leaving 10 bases of the junction unmatched. The CDR3 bases are TGTGCCAGCAACAGGGGGCGACAGGGGGGCACTGAAGCTTTCTTT. It encodes CASNRGRQGGTEAFF.

V and J are TRBV5-1 and TRBJ2-1; TRBD2 is a possible D gene (6 bases). Germline V CDR1 and CDR2: SGHRS, YFSETQ. CDR3 size: 18 residues. The V end was cut by 3 bases, the J end by 0 bases, with 19 bases between. The CDR3 loop is CASSSPGLSFSSYNEQFF. The CDR3 DNA reads as TGCGCCAGCAGCTCCCCGGGACTGTCTTTTAGCTCCTACAATGAGCAGTTCTTC.

In its sample, this clone was seen a few times. V usage is TRBV18 and J usage is TRBJ1-3, with 10 bases aligning to TRBD1. The V segment lost 6 bases and the J segment 7 bases; nucleotides outside the gene matches: 9. Germline values: CDR1 KGHSH, CDR2 LQKENI. The CDR3 extends over 15 amino acids. CDR3 amino acids: CASSESRDRGNTIYF. The CDR3 DNA sequence: TGTGCCAGCTCTGAAAGCCGGGACAGGGGTAACACCATATATTTT.

This chain uses TRBV25-1 with TRBJ1-6, with a tentative D call TRBD1 (5 bases). Per the germline V gene, CDR1 is MGHDK and CDR2 is SYGVNS. The V and J ends lost 2 bases and 12 bases respectively, with 17 bases between them. The CDR3 runs to 15 residues. This CDR3 is CASSELGGERGPLHF. For the CDR3, the DNA is TGTGCCAGCAGTGAACTAGGAGGGGAGCGCGGACCCCTCCACTTT.

The chain recombines TRBV7-9 with TRBJ1-6; perhaps TRBD1 as D (6 bases). The germline V gene has CDR1 SEHNR and CDR2 FQNEAQ (reference sequence). Trimming took off 5 bases at V and 6 bases at J, with 17 bases between the two ends. The CDR3 is 16 residues long. CDR3 residues: CASSPARGQSNSPLHF. CDR3 DNA: TGTGCCAGCAGCCCGGCCAGAGGACAGAGTAATTCACCCCTCCACTTT.

The chain has TRBV6-1 and TRBJ2-2, with D unclear. Trimming took off 6 bases at V and 6 bases at J, with 8 bases between the two ends. The germline CDR1 and CDR2 sequences are MNHNS and SASEGT. This CDR3 comprises 12 residues. CDR3 nucleotides: TGTGCCAGCAGAGACACGGCCGGGGAGCTGTTTTTT. This codes for CASRDTAGELFF.

The chain couples TRBV18 to TRBJ1-5; D is unclear. The CDR3 extends over 15 amino acids. The germline CDR1 and CDR2 sequences are KGHSH and LQKENI. V lost 6 bases to trimming and J lost 2 bases, with 14 bases between them. CDR3 sequence reads: CASSAGLNGNQPQHF. The CDR3 nucleotides are TGTGCCAGCTCGGCGGGTTTGAATGGCAATCAGCCCCAGCATTTT.

This CDR3 reads CASSPPGLSQETQYF. The CDR3 region has the DNA TGTGCCAGCTCACCACCGGGACTGAGCCAAGAGACCCAGTACTTC. The chain couples TRBV18 to TRBJ2-5; perhaps TRBD2 as D (6 bases). V was pared by 0 bases and J by 1 base, with 9 bases between. The CDR3 sequence is 15 residues long. Germline CDR1 reads KGHSH; CDR2 reads LQKENI.

The V gene is TRBV13, the J gene TRBJ2-3; D is undetermined. V gave up 5 bases and J gave up 0 bases, with 9 bases separating them. Germline V lookup: CDR1 PRHDT, CDR2 FYEKMQ (reference sequence). The CDR3 contains 14 residues. This CDR3 is CASSLTGSTDTQYF. The CDR3 bases are TGTGCCAGCAGCCTGACCGGGAGCACAGATACGCAGTATTTT.

This clone showed up just once. The V call is TRBV7-7, the J call TRBJ2-1; TRBD2 matches at 11 bases. CDR1 is SSHAT, CDR2 FNYEAQ, per germline (reference sequence). This CDR3 is 13 amino acids long. CDR3: CATGSGGGNEQFF. CDR3 nucleotide sequence: TGTGCTACCGGTAGCGGGGGGGGTAATGAGCAGTTCTTC.

CDR3 bases: TGTGCCAGTCATCCCGGGAACTATAAAGCTTTCTTT. Protein: CASHPGNYKAFF. The chain couples TRBV19 to TRBJ1-1; D is undetermined. This CDR3 has 12 amino acids. V dropped 8 bases and J dropped 9 bases, with 16 bases sitting between them. Germline CDR1 is LNHDA and CDR2 is SQIVND (reference sequence). The full variable domain, its missing parts supplied by reference TRBV19 and TRBJ1-1, is DGGITQSPKYLFRKEGQNVTLSCEQNLNHDAMYWYRQDPGQGLRLIYYSQIVNDFQKGDIAEGYSVSREKKESFPLTVTSAQKNPTAFYLCASHPGNYKAFFGQGTRLTVV.

The chain joins TRBV7-9 to TRBJ1-2; D ambiguous. CDR1 is SEHNR, CDR2 FQNEAQ, per germline (reference sequence). This CDR3 has 16 residues. V lost 5 bases, J lost 0 bases, and 16 bases lay in between. CDR3 in amino acids: CASSQTQSSPNYGYTF. Written as DNA, the CDR3 is TGTGCCAGCAGCCAGACACAGTCGTCCCCTAACTATGGCTACACCTTC.

The rearrangement uses TRBV5-4 and TRBJ1-2; perhaps TRBD1 as D (5 bases). The germline V gene encodes CDR1 SGHNT and CDR2 YYREEE (reference sequence). Deletions cut 0 bases from V and 8 bases from J, with 17 bases between. The CDR3 contains 15 residues. The chain's CDR3 is CASSLGAVPREGYTF. CDR3 nucleotide sequence: TGTGCCAGCAGCTTGGGTGCGGTCCCCAGGGAAGGCTACACCTTC.

The V and J genes are TRBV30 and TRBJ2-3; D might be TRBD2 (5 bases). Germline lookup yields CDR1 GTSNPN and CDR2 SVGIG (reference sequence). V lost 4 bases and J lost 9, with 23 bases in between. CDR3 length equals 15 residues. CDR3 DNA sequence: TGTGCCTGGATCCCGCCCGGAGGCGGCAAAGGGACGCAGTATTTT. Translated, it gives CAWIPPGGGKGTQYF.

This chain joins TRBV2 and TRBJ1-5; 8 bases fit TRBD1. This CDR3 spans 15 amino acids. Germline CDR1 reads SNHLY; CDR2 reads FYNNEI. The J segment lost 2 bases and the V segment lost 6 bases, leaving 6 bases of the junction unmatched. The CDR3 sequence: CASRRQGNGNQPQHF. The CDR3 DNA reads TGTGCCAGCAGGAGACAGGGGAACGGCAATCAGCCCCAGCATTTT.